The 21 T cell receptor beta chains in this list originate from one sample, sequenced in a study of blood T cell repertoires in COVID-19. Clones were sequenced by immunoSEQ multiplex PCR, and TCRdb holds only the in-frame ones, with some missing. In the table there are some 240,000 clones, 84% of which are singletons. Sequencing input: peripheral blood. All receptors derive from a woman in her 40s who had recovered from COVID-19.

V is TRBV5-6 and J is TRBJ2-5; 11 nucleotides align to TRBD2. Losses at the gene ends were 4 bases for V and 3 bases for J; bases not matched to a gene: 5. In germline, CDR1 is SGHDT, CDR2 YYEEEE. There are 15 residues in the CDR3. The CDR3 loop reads CASSPTSGIEETQYF. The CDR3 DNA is TGTGCCAGCAGCCCGACTAGCGGGATCGAAGAGACCCAGTACTTC.

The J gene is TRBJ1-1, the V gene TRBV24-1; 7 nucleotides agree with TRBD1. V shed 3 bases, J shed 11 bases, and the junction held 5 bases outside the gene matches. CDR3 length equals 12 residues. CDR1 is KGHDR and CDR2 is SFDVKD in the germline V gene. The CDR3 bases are TGTGCCACCAGTGATGCCGGACAGGTGGCTTTCTTT. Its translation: CATSDAGQVAFF.

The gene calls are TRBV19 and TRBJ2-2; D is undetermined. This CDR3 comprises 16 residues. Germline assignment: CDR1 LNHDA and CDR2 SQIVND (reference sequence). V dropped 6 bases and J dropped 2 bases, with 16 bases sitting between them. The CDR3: CASSLRRVLNTGELFF. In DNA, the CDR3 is TGTGCCAGTAGCCTCCGCCGGGTCCTTAACACCGGGGAGCTGTTTTTT. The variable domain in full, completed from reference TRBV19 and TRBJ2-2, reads DGGITQSPKYLFRKEGQNVTLSCEQNLNHDAMYWYRQDPGQGLRLIYYSQIVNDFQKGDIAEGYSVSREKKESFPLTVTSAQKNPTAFYLCASSLRRVLNTGELFFGEGSRLTVL.

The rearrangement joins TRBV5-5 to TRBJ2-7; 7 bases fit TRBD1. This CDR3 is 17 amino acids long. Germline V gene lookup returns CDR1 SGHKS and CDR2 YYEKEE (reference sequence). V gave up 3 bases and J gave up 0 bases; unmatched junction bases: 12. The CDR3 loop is CASSSFLTGSVSYEQYF. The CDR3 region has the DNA TGTGCCAGCAGCTCATTCCTGACAGGGTCGGTCTCCTACGAGCAGTACTTC.

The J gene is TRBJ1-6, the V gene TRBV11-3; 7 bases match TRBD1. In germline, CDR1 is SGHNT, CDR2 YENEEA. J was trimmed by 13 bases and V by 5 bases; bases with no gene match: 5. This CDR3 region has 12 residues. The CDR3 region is CASSQRGPPLHF. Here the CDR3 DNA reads TGTGCCAGCAGCCAAAGGGGGCCTCCCCTCCACTTT.

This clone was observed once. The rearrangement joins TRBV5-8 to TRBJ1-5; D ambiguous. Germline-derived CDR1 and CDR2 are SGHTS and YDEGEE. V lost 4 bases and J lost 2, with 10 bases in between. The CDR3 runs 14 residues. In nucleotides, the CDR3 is TGTGCCAGCAGCCCGAGGGTTGGCAATCAGCCCCAGCATTTT. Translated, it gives CASSPRVGNQPQHF.

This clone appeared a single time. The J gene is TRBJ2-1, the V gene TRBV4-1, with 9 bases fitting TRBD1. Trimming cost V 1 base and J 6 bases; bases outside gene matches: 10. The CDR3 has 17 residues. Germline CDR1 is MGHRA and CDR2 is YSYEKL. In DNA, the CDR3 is TGCGCCAGCAGCCAAGGGCCCGGGACAGGGTGGGGCAATGAGCAGTTCTTC. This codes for CASSQGPGTGWGNEQFF.

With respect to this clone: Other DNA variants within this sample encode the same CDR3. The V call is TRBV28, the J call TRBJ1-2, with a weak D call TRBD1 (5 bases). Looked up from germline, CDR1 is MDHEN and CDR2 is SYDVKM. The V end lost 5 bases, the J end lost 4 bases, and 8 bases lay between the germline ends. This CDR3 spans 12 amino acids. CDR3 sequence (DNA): TGTGCCAGCAGTCTCGGGGGCTATGGCTACACCTTC. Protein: CASSLGGYGYTF.

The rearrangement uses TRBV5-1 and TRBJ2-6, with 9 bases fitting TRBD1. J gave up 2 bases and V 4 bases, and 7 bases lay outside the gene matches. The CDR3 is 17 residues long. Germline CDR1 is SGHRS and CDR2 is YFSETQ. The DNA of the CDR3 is TGCGCCAGCAGCCCGCTCGGACAGGGGACTGGGGCCAACGTCCTGACTTTC. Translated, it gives CASSPLGQGTGANVLTF.

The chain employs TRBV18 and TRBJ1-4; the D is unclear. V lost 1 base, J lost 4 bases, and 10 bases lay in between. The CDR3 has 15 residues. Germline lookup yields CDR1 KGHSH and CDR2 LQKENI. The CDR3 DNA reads TGTGCCAGCTCACCACTTTCCCTCGGTAATGAAAAACTGTTTTTT. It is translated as CASSPLSLGNEKLFF.

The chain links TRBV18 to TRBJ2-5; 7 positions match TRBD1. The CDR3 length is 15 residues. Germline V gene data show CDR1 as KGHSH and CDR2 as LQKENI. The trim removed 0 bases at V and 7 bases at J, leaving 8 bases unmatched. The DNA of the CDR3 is TGTGCCAGCTCACCACCGTCGGGGACAGTGGGGACCCAGTACTTC. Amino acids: CASSPPSGTVGTQYF.

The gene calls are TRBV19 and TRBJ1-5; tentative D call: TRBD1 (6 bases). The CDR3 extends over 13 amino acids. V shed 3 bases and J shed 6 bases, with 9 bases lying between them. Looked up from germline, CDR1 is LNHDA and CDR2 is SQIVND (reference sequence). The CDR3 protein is CASSIEGGQPQHF. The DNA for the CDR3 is TGTGCCAGTAGTATCGAAGGGGGTCAGCCCCAGCATTTT.

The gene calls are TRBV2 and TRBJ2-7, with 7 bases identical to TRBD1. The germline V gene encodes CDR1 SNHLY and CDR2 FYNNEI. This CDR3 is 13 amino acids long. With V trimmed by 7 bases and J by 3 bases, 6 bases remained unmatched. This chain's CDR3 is CASMFRDSYEQYF. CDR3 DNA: TGTGCCAGCATGTTCAGGGACAGCTACGAGCAGTACTTC.

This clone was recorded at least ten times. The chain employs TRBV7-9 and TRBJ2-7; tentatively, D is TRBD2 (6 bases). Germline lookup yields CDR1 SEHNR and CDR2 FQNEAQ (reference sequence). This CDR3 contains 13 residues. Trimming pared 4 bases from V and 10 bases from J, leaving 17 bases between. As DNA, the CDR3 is TGTGCCAGCAGCTCTCCTCCGGGACTTCAACAGTACTTC. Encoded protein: CASSSPPGLQQYF. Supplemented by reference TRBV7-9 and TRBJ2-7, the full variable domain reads DTGVSQNPRHKITKRGQNVTFRCDPISEHNRLYWYRQTLGQGPEFLTYFQNEAQLEKSRLLSDRFSAERPKGSFSTLEIQRTEQGDSAMYLCASSSPPGLQQYFGPGTRLTVT.

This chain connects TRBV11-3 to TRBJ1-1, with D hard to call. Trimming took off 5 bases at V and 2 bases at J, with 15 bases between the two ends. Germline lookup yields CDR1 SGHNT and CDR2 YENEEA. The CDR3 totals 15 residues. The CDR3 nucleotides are TGTGCCAGCAGCCCACCGGGAAATCCTAACACTGAAGCTTTCTTT. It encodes CASSPPGNPNTEAFF.

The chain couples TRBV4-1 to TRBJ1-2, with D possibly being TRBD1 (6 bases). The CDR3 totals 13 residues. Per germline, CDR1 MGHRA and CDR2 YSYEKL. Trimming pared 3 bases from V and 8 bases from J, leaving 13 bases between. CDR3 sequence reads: CASSQATGRGYTF. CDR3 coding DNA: TGCGCCAGCAGCCAGGCTACAGGGCGGGGCTACACCTTC.

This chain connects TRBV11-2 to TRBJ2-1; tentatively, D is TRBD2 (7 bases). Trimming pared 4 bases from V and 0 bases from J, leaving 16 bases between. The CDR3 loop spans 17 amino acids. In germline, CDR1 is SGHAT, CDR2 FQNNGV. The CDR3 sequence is CASSSRRGGGSYNEQFF. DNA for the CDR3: TGTGCCAGCAGCTCCAGACGGGGAGGGGGCTCCTACAATGAGCAGTTCTTC.

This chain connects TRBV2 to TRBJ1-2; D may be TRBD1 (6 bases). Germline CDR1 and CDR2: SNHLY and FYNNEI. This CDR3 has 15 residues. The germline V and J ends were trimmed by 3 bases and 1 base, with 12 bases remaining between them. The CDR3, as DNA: TGTGCCAGCAGTGACCCAGGGGACGGTAACTATGGCTACACCTTC. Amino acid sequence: CASSDPGDGNYGYTF. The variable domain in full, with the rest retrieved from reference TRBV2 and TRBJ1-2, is EPEVTQTPSHQVTQMGQEVILRCVPISNHLYFYWYRQILGQKVEFLVSFYNNEISEKSEIFDDQFSVERPDGSNFTLKIRSTKLEDSAMYFCASSDPGDGNYGYTFGSGTRLTVV.

CDR3 amino acids: CATSEPREVEKLFF. The CDR3 DNA sequence: TGTGCCACCAGCGAGCCAAGGGAGGTAGAAAAACTGTTTTTT. The chain combines TRBV15 with TRBJ1-4; no clear D. The germline gives CDR1 LNHNV, CDR2 YYDKDF (reference sequence). The CDR3 contains 14 residues. The V end was cut by 5 bases, the J end by 8 bases, with 15 bases between.

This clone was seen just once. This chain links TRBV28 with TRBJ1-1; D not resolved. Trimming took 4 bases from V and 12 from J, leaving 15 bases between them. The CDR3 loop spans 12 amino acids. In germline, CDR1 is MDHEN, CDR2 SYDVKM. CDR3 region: CASSSKTPNTFF. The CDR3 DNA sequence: TGTGCCAGCAGTTCTAAGACTCCTAACACTTTCTTT.

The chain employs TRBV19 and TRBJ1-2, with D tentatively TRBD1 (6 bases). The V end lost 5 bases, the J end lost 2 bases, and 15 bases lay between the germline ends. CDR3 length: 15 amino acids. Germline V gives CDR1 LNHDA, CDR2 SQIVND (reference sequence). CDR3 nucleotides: TGTGCCAGTAGTGTAATCTCGACAGGAAACTATGGCTACACCTTC. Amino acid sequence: CASSVISTGNYGYTF. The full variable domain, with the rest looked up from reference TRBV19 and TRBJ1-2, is DGGITQSPKYLFRKEGQNVTLSCEQNLNHDAMYWYRQDPGQGLRLIYYSQIVNDFQKGDIAEGYSVSREKKESFPLTVTSAQKNPTAFYLCASSVISTGNYGYTFGSGTRLTVV.